This T cell receptor beta chain was sequenced for a study of glioma-infiltrating T cells after dendritic cell vaccination (dated by TCRdb to the mid-2010s). The study in broad terms: Of the roughly 15 glioblastoma patients in the cohort, all drawn from Phase I and II dendritic cell vaccination trials, 9 were newly diagnosed and 6 had recurrent disease. TCR sequencing metrics, including TIL content and tumor-blood repertoire overlap, were correlated with survival after dendritic cell vaccination. The vaccine was prepared from monocyte-derived dendritic cells that were cultured for approximately seven days with IL-4 and GM-CSF and then pulsed overnight with autologous tumor lysate. Tumor-infiltrating lymphocyte content was quantified and tumor and blood repertoires were compared in dendritic cell-vaccinated glioblastoma patients by deep sequencing of TCR beta CDR3 regions. Between the early 2000s and the early 2010s, patients were given autologous tumor lysate-pulsed dendritic cell vaccination. Three intradermal dendritic cell vaccine injections were administered to patients at biweekly intervals in the arm below the axilla.

Explained via the paper, the time point label denotes: after dendritic cell vaccination, including at tumor progression/relapse. Patients were selected on the basis of adequate residual fresh-frozen tumor tissue and more than two years of available survival data. An isocitrate dehydrogenase mutation was not carried by any of the glioblastoma patients, although molecular status was otherwise variable. PBMC were collected before vaccination, two weeks after the third vaccination, and at tumor progression if tumor progression occurred. Genomic DNA was extracted with the Qiagen DNeasy Blood extraction Kit. What the work shows at the level of the full study, not this receptor alone: The cohort was small and heterogeneous, and full blood and tumor sets were available for few patients, with initial-recurrent tumor pairs available for even fewer patients. TCR clonality showed no direct relationship with survival, which suggests that a diverse polyclonal response may matter. Longer time to progression and overall survival after dendritic cell vaccination were predicted by higher estimated pretreatment TIL content. The three-group TCR overlap response model was described as speculative and requiring prospective validation.

Taken from cysteine to phenylalanine, the CDR3 has 17 residues. Of the read, only the CDR3 DNA is kept; its 51 bases are in frame from base 1. The germline V gene (reference sequence) supplies CDR1 SEHNR and CDR2 FQNEAQ. Trimming takes 0 bases off V and 5 bases off J; junction bases not matched to a gene: 10. Using the immunoSEQ assay, TCRB CDR3 regions were amplified from roughly 2.1 micrograms of genomic DNA, or from all available DNA when less than that was on hand. Multiplex PCR used 60 forward primers for TCR V beta segments and 13 reverse primers for J beta segments. To estimate reads per starting template, synthetic control templates were spiked into each sample at limiting dilution. The Illumina HiSeq System generated 87 bp sequencing reads. The original pipeline was this. PCR and sequencing errors were removed by merging closely related sequences with a nearest neighbor algorithm. TCR overlap was measured as the percentage of unique tumor TCR beta sequences that were also present in the peripheral blood of the same patient. Held by TCRdb, this immuneACCESS table contains in-frame sequences only and omits some clones. Under half of the omission traces to an unresolved V gene where checked; the cause of the rest is unknown. D and trimming come from the DNA, and the V and J calls and clone size come from that table. Counted in this sample were about 58,000 clones; approximately 81% of them appeared once. The top ten hold about 8.1% of the sample.

Remarks on this clone: Its antigen remains unidentified. There are no base qualities to consult, and no much larger clone falls within one base.

This receptor was obtained from a human donor with glioblastoma. The receptor chain draws on TRBV7-9 and TRBJ2-5; TRBD1 fits 9 bases in the junction. The sequencing used blood, collected after dendritic cell vaccination. The CDR3 here reads CASSLAGPTGGEETQYF. The DNA sequence reads TGTGCCAGCAGCTTAGCGGGCCCGACAGGGGGAGAGGAGACCCAGTACTTC.